The 11 T cell receptor beta chains below all came from one sample that was sequenced in a study of OX40 agonist ivuxolimab in advanced cancers. Some clones are missing from TCRdb's copy, which holds only in-frame ones; the method was immunoSEQ multiplex PCR. Seen here are about 78,000 clones, 85% to 95% observed once, and the top ten hold around 2.8%. The sequencing used CD4+ or CD8+ T cells sorted from blood, collected in a trial of the OX40 agonist ivuxolimab. The receptors shown here come from an adult with an advanced solid tumor such as melanoma, head and neck, liver or kidney cancer.

The chain couples TRBV5-1 to TRBJ2-1; TRBD2 is a possible D gene (5 bases). This CDR3 comprises 12 residues. Germline loops: CDR1 SGHRS, CDR2 YFSETQ. Trimming took 5 bases from V and 9 from J, leaving 12 bases between them. The CDR3 sequence is CASRSLTSEQFF. CDR3 nucleotides: TGCGCCAGCAGATCCCTAACTAGTGAGCAGTTCTTC.

The rearrangement joins TRBV11-1 to TRBJ2-3, with a weak D call TRBD2 (5 bases). This CDR3 is built from 13 residues. Trimming pared 3 bases from V and 6 bases from J, leaving 10 bases between. Per the germline V gene, CDR1 is SGHAT and CDR2 is FQDESV (reference sequence). The CDR3 nucleotides are TGTGCCAGCAGCTTTTCGGGAACCGATACGCAGTATTTT. This gives the protein CASSFSGTDTQYF.

The rearrangement links TRBV27 to TRBJ2-4; 13 bases align to TRBD2. The CDR3 consists of 17 residues. Losses at the gene ends were 2 bases for V and 5 bases for J; bases not matched to a gene: 6. The germline V gene has CDR1 MNHEY and CDR2 SMNVEV (reference sequence). CDR3 amino acids: CASSLGGGLAGENIQYF. The DNA of the CDR3 is TGTGCCAGCAGTTTAGGGGGCGGACTAGCGGGAGAAAACATTCAGTACTTC.

The gene calls are TRBV5-6 and TRBJ1-2, with D tentatively TRBD1 (5 bases). Germline-derived CDR1 and CDR2 are SGHDT and YYEEEE. The CDR3 loop spans 15 amino acids. Trimming stripped 3 bases from V and 6 bases from J, with 18 bases between. CDR3 DNA sequence: TGTGCCAGCAGCTCCTACGCGAAGGGGAGGGATGGCTACACCTTC. Its protein is CASSSYAKGRDGYTF.

This chain joins TRBV21-1 and TRBJ1-5. TRBV21-1 is assigned pseudogene status. This CDR3 contains 12 residues. The CDR3 is CASRGRASPQHF. The CDR3 bases are TGTGCCAGCAGGGGGAGGGCGTCTCCCCAGCATTTT.

This clone occurred once. The chain uses TRBV6-5 and TRBJ1-2, with D unresolved. This CDR3 comprises 14 residues. Per the germline V gene, CDR1 is MNHEY and CDR2 is SVGAGI. V was trimmed by 3 bases and J by 4 bases, leaving 12 bases between them. CDR3 coding DNA: TGTGCCAGCAGTTATGCCGGACCGGTCTATGGCTACACCTTC. It codes for CASSYAGPVYGYTF.

The V call is TRBV9, the J call TRBJ2-3, with 9 bases aligning to TRBD2. J gave up 2 bases and V 0 bases, and 7 bases lay outside the gene matches. Germline CDR1 and CDR2: SGDLS and YYNGEE. CDR3 length: 17 amino acids. CDR3: CASSVAPASGTTDTQYF. CDR3 in DNA: TGTGCCAGCAGCGTAGCTCCGGCTAGCGGGACCACAGATACGCAGTATTTT.

The J gene is TRBJ2-5, the V gene TRBV19; D may be TRBD1 (5 bases). Germline loops: CDR1 LNHDA, CDR2 SQIVND (reference sequence). CDR3 length: 17 residues. The ends were cut back, 1 base at V and 0 bases at J, with 15 bases in the middle. DNA of the CDR3: TGTGCCAGTAGTATAGCCCCCCTGGACACCCACCAAGAGACCCAGTACTTC. Its protein product is CASSIAPLDTHQETQYF.

The chain has TRBV21-1 and TRBJ1-1; the table assigns TRBD1, which was not confirmed against the DNA. TRBV21-1 is a pseudogene. The CDR3 runs to 12 residues. The CDR3, as DNA: TGTGCCAGCAGCAAAGCGGGGCATGAAGCTTTCTTT. Encoded protein: CASSKAGHEAFF.

The chain carries TRBV2 and TRBJ2-7, with TRBD2 matching 7 bases. This CDR3 comprises 14 residues. Germline assignment: CDR1 SNHLY and CDR2 FYNNEI. CDR3 region: CASSESHLAALEHV. The CDR3 region has the DNA TGTGCCAGCAGTGAATCCCACCTAGCGGCGCTTGAGCACGTC.

V usage is TRBV10-3 and J usage is TRBJ2-1; 12 bases line up with TRBD2. The CDR3 is 17 amino acids. Germline CDR1 is ENHRY and CDR2 is SYGVKD. Losses at the gene ends were 5 bases for V and 9 bases for J; bases not matched to a gene: 14. The CDR3 nucleotides read TGTGCCATCAGTCCCCACCTACTAGCGGGGGGACGGGGTGAGCAGTTCTTC. Translation: CAISPHLLAGGRGEQFF.